Listed here are 21 T cell receptor beta chains from one sample, sequenced in a study of cytomegalovirus exposure and HLA in healthy donors. The PCR contained 60 Vbeta and 13 Jbeta primers. Profiled with immunoSEQ multiplex PCR; TCRdb holds only in-frame clones, not every one. Among 110,000 to 150,000 clones listed, roughly four fifths were seen once. The material sequenced was PBMCs. Every receptor here comes from a male donor in good health and CMV-seronegative.

This chain links TRBV9 with TRBJ2-7, with 9 bases lining up with TRBD2. CDR3 length: 16 residues. Germline CDR1 is SGDLS and CDR2 is YYNGEE. The trim removed 0 bases at V and 2 bases at J, leaving 6 bases unmatched. DNA of the CDR3: TGTGCCAGCAGCGTAGAGAGCGGGGGGCCTACCTACGAGCAGTACTTC. The encoded protein is CASSVESGGPTYEQYF.

V gene TRBV6-4 combines with J gene TRBJ2-1; a weak D match, TRBD2 (5 bases). Trimming stripped 3 bases from V and 3 bases from J, with 12 bases between. Germline values: CDR1 MRHNA, CDR2 SNTAGT. This CDR3 contains 15 residues. This CDR3 is CASSDGQRNYNEQFF. The CDR3 DNA sequence: TGTGCCAGCAGTGATGGCCAGCGGAACTACAATGAGCAGTTCTTC.

This chain joins TRBV6-5 and TRBJ1-1; unclear D gene. Germline CDR1 reads MNHEY; CDR2 reads SVGAGI. The germline V and J ends were trimmed by 2 bases and 1 base, with 8 bases remaining between them. There are 14 residues in the CDR3. The CDR3 DNA follows: TGTGCCAGCAGTTACCGTCAGGCGAACACTGAAGCTTTCTTT. It codes for CASSYRQANTEAFF.

Only one count was recorded for this clone. The rearrangement links TRBV5-4 to TRBJ2-3, with 8 bases that match TRBD1. This CDR3 comprises 15 residues. Trimming at V came to 6 bases and at J to 1 base, leaving 7 bases not matched to a gene. From germline, CDR1 is SGHNT and CDR2 YYREEE (reference sequence). The CDR3 bases are TGTGCCAGCAACCATGGGGGACAGGGCACAGATACGCAGTATTTT. This sequence encodes CASNHGGQGTDTQYF.

V is TRBV4-1 and J is TRBJ1-1, with no clear D. Germline lookup yields CDR1 MGHRA and CDR2 YSYEKL. CDR3 length: 15 amino acids. Trimming removed 0 bases from V and 5 bases from J, with 13 bases in between. The DNA of the CDR3 is TGCGCCAGCAGCCAAGATCGTTGGGGAGGGACTGAAGCTTTCTTT. Its protein product is CASSQDRWGGTEAFF.

This clone has a handful of counts. V gene TRBV5-6 combines with J gene TRBJ2-7, with 8 bases lining up with TRBD1. The J segment lost 7 bases and the V segment lost 0 bases, leaving 9 bases of the junction unmatched. Germline CDR1 SGHDT, CDR2 YYEEEE. This CDR3 region has 15 residues. The DNA of the CDR3 is TGTGCCAGCAGCTTGGTCCCAGGGGGCGCGGATGAGCAGTACTTC. As protein: CASSLVPGGADEQYF.

The V call is TRBV6-5, the J call TRBJ1-2; TRBD1 agrees at 8 bases. The V gene's germline CDR1 is MNHEY and CDR2 SVGAGI. The CDR3 sequence is 14 residues long. Trimming removed 5 bases from V and 4 bases from J; junction bases left unmatched: 6. In DNA, the CDR3 is TGTGCCAGCAGTATAGACAGGGGCATCTATGGCTACACCTTC. Translated: CASSIDRGIYGYTF.

The chain carries TRBV5-6 and TRBJ1-1; 8 bases are shared with TRBD1. J gave up 1 base and V 5 bases, and 4 bases lay outside the gene matches. Germline V CDR1 and CDR2: SGHDT, YYEEEE. This CDR3 comprises 14 residues. CDR3 residues: CASSNDRGNTEAFF. In DNA, the CDR3 is TGTGCCAGCAGTAATGACAGGGGGAACACTGAAGCTTTCTTT.

The V call is TRBV5-1, the J call TRBJ2-1; the match to TRBD2 covers 10 bases. V was pared by 4 bases and J by 4 bases, with 5 bases of the junction left unmatched. Germline V gives CDR1 SGHRS, CDR2 YFSETQ. This CDR3 has 15 amino acids. This CDR3 reads CASSPTSGVYNEQFF. CDR3 in DNA: TGCGCCAGCAGCCCCACTAGCGGGGTATACAATGAGCAGTTCTTC.

V and J are TRBV9 and TRBJ1-4, with D possibly matching TRBD1 (6 bases). The CDR3 is made up of 14 amino acids. The V and J ends lost 2 bases and 6 bases respectively, with 11 bases between them. Germline CDR1 SGDLS, CDR2 YYNGEE. The CDR3 DNA is TGTGCCAGCAGCGTTCAGGGGATGGATGAAAAACTGTTTTTT. Translation gives CASSVQGMDEKLFF.

The chain uses TRBV5-3 and TRBJ2-5, with TRBD2 as a possible D gene (6 bases). TRBV5-3 is classed as an ORF, of uncertain function. The CDR3 spans 16 residues. V dropped 4 bases and J dropped 7 bases, with 23 bases sitting between them. CDR3: CARSTSISGRAGTQYF. In DNA, the CDR3 is TGTGCCAGAAGCACATCGATTAGCGGTAGAGCCGGGACCCAGTACTTC.

The rearrangement joins TRBV7-9 to TRBJ1-5, with a tentative D call TRBD1 (6 bases). This CDR3 is 13 amino acids long. Between the trimmed V and J ends, which lost 3 bases and 5 bases, there was a span of 8 bases. The germline V gene has CDR1 SEHNR and CDR2 FQNEAQ (reference sequence). CDR3 DNA: TGTGCCAGCAGCTTGGCAGGGGATCAGCCCCAGCATTTT. Protein product: CASSLAGDQPQHF.

The genes are TRBV5-1 and TRBJ2-5, with D tentatively TRBD1 (5 bases). Germline CDR1 and CDR2: SGHRS and YFSETQ. Trimming removed 0 bases at V and 5 bases at J, with 11 bases between. The CDR3 contains 14 residues. Here the CDR3 DNA reads TGCGCCAGCAGCTTGGGGGGCGGAGACGAGACCCAGTACTTC. Amino acids: CASSLGGGDETQYF.

CDR3 DNA sequence: TGTGCCAGCAGCTGGGGACAGGGGGGGTATGGCTACACCTTC. This translates into CASSWGQGGYGYTF. The genes are TRBV7-6 and TRBJ1-2, with TRBD1 identical over 11 bases. Trimming took 4 bases from V and 5 from J; bases not matched to a gene: 3. Germline CDR1 and CDR2: SGHVS and FNYEAQ. This CDR3 has 14 amino acids.

V and J are TRBV28 and TRBJ2-7; TRBD2 matches at 11 bases. The junction had 6 bases not matched to a gene; V was cut back by 5 bases and J by 3 bases. The germline V gene encodes CDR1 MDHEN and CDR2 SYDVKM. The CDR3 loop spans 15 amino acids. The CDR3 DNA follows: TGTGCCAGCAGTGCAAGACTAGCGGGGAGCTACGAGCAGTACTTC. Translating gives CASSARLAGSYEQYF.

The chain recombines TRBV11-2 with TRBJ1-3; D remains unclear. The CDR3 extends over 13 amino acids. V lost 1 base to trimming and J lost 4 bases, with 5 bases between them. Germline V CDR1 and CDR2: SGHAT, FQNNGV. CDR3 DNA: TGTGCCAGCAGCTTAGTCAGGGGAAACACCATATATTTT. This sequence encodes CASSLVRGNTIYF.

This clone was detected only once. This sequence joins TRBV19 and TRBJ2-7, with 9 bases identical to TRBD1. Losses at the gene ends were 3 bases for V and 6 bases for J; bases not matched to a gene: 6. The CDR3 spans 14 residues. Germline V gene lookup returns CDR1 LNHDA and CDR2 SQIVND (reference sequence). The CDR3 loop reads CASSIGTGTAEQYF. CDR3 DNA sequence: TGTGCCAGTAGTATTGGGACAGGGACCGCCGAGCAGTACTTC.

V and J are TRBV5-1 and TRBJ2-7; tentative D call: TRBD2 (6 bases). This CDR3 comprises 14 residues. The germline V gene encodes CDR1 SGHRS and CDR2 YFSETQ. V was pared by 3 bases and J by 1 base, with 11 bases between. CDR3 coding DNA: TGCGCCAGCAGCTATGCTGGGGGGTCCTACGAGCAGTACTTC. Protein product: CASSYAGGSYEQYF. The whole variable domain, filled in from reference TRBV5-1 and TRBJ2-7, reads KAGVTQTPRYLIKTRGQQVTLSCSPISGHRSVSWYQQTPGQGLQFLFEYFSETQRNKGNFPGRFSGRQFSNSRSEMNVSTLELGDSALYLCASSYAGGSYEQYFGPGTRLTVT.

V is TRBV16 and J is TRBJ2-7; perhaps TRBD2 as D (6 bases). V lost 6 bases to trimming and J lost 4 bases, with 16 bases between them. The CDR3 runs 14 residues. The germline V gene has CDR1 KGHSY and CDR2 FQNENV. The CDR3 region is CASSPDYSTYEQYF. The CDR3 DNA reads as TGTGCCAGCAGTCCGGACTACTCAACTTACGAGCAGTACTTC.

The rearrangement links TRBV15 to TRBJ1-5; D unresolved. This CDR3 region has 13 residues. V dropped 5 bases and J dropped 1 base, with 6 bases sitting between them. In germline, CDR1 is LNHNV, CDR2 YYDKDF (reference sequence). This chain's CDR3 is CATSPRSNQPQHF. Written as DNA, the CDR3 is TGTGCCACCAGCCCTAGAAGCAATCAGCCCCAGCATTTT.

The chain recombines TRBV25-1 with TRBJ2-6; a weak D match, TRBD1 (6 bases). The CDR3 length is 16 residues. V lost 0 bases and J 4 bases, leaving 10 bases between the germline ends. From germline, CDR1 is MGHDK and CDR2 SYGVNS. CDR3 sequence: CASSEYRGTGANVLTF. In DNA form, the CDR3 reads TGTGCCAGCAGTGAATATAGGGGGACCGGGGCCAACGTCCTGACTTTC.